The 20 T cell receptor beta chains given below trace back to one sample, sequenced in a study of identical twins (dated by TCRdb to between 2015 and 2016). The library was generated by 5' RACE. This sample was sequenced with an Illumina HiSeq 2000. TCRdb reanalyzed the raw reads on its own, using fastp at Q25 for trimming and MiXCR for clone calling, and kept in-frame beta chains. Entries that share a CDR3 protein sequence are merged under the most common genes and DNA. Across this sample there are fewer than 900,000 distinct CDR3 sequences, with about 20% seen only once. The ten largest clones take up less than 15% of the sample. This sample was shared with a second study, whose subject was T cells expressing NK-cell markers.

Sequencing was performed on PBMCs. Receptors were obtained from a woman under 30 in good health.

V and J are TRBV18 and TRBJ1-2, with 8 nucleotides matching TRBD1. The CDR3 contains 16 residues. V trimming: 5 bases; J trimming: 4 bases; junction bases outside the gene matches: 12. Germline loops: CDR1 KGHSH, CDR2 LQKENI. This chain's CDR3 is CASSTTGTGRSYGYTF. The CDR3 DNA reads as TGTGCCAGCTCAACGACCGGGACAGGTCGGAGCTATGGCTACACCTTC. The whole variable domain, remainder taken from reference TRBV18 and TRBJ1-2, is NAGVMQNPRHLVRRRGQEARLRCSPMKGHSHVYWYRQLPEEGLKFMVYLQKENIIDESGMPKERFSAEFPKEGPSILRIQQVVRGDSAAYFCASSTTGTGRSYGYTFGSGTRLTVV.

This clonotype was counted at least ten times. The chain couples TRBV20-1 to TRBJ1-5, with D unclear. This CDR3 region has 16 residues. CDR1 is DFQATT and CDR2 is SNEGSKA in the germline V gene (reference sequence). Between the trimmed V and J ends, which lost 3 bases and 0 bases, there was a span of 15 bases. Here the CDR3 reads CSASSLGAYSNQPQHF. The CDR3 coding sequence is TGCAGTGCTAGCTCCTTGGGTGCATATAGCAATCAGCCCCAGCATTTT.

As regards this clonotype: Given the absence of the conserved phenylalanine or tryptophan at the CDR3 end, a read error is likely. The DNA is left out, because the CDR3 cannot be placed on it with certainty; the CDR3 is given as TCRdb lists it. The chain couples TRBV6-2 or TRBV6-3 to TRBJ2-1; TRBD2 reflects the table's D call only, with no check against the DNA. Looked up from germline, CDR1 is MNHEY and CDR2 is SVGEGT. The CDR3 is 16 residues long, ends included. The CDR3 is CASSYPGDLGGSPRDV.

This clonotype was detected only a few times. Mismatch with germline at one junction end may stem from a read error. The chain links TRBV7-7 to TRBJ2-3; tentatively, D is TRBD1 or TRBD2 (5 bases each). CDR3 length: 15 residues. Germline V gene data show CDR1 as SSHAT and CDR2 as FNYEAQ (reference sequence). The CDR3 nucleotides read TGTGCTAGCAGCCCCATAGGGGACAGCACAGATACGCAGTATTTT. Translated: CASSPIGDSTDTQYF.

This clonotype has just a few counts. This chain uses TRBV5-1 with TRBJ2-1; 9 bases map to TRBD1. CDR3 length: 17 residues. V shed 5 bases, J shed 0 bases, and the junction held 9 bases outside the gene matches. Germline V lookup: CDR1 SGHRS, CDR2 YFSETQ. CDR3 protein: CASRSDRGLSSYNEQFF. The CDR3 DNA is TGCGCCAGCAGGTCGGACAGGGGCCTGAGCTCCTACAATGAGCAGTTCTTC.

This clonotype was detected only a few times. This chain uses TRBV20-1 with TRBJ1-1; D unresolved. CDR1 is DFQATT, CDR2 SNEGSKA, per germline (reference sequence). The CDR3 sequence is 11 residues long. V was cut by 5 bases and J by 3 bases, with 7 bases left in between. The CDR3 DNA sequence: TGCAGTGCTGATCGGGACACTGAAGCTTTCTTT. It specifies CSADRDTEAFF.

Only a few counts were recorded for this clonotype. J is TRBJ1-1 and V is TRBV20-1, with D uncertain. The CDR3 contains 13 residues. The germline gives CDR1 DFQATT, CDR2 SNEGSKA (reference sequence). V gave up 3 bases and J gave up 0 bases, with 8 bases separating them. Here the CDR3 reads CSAREAMNTEAFF. CDR3 coding DNA: TGCAGTGCTAGGGAGGCGATGAACACTGAAGCTTTCTTT.

J is TRBJ2-1 and V is TRBV10-3; 11 positions match TRBD2. The V gene's germline CDR1 is ENHRY and CDR2 SYGVKD. The V and J ends lost 4 bases and 6 bases, in that order; junction bases with no gene match: 2. The CDR3 sequence is 14 residues long. This CDR3 reads CAISALAGGNEQFF. The CDR3 nucleotides read TGTGCCATCAGTGCGCTAGCGGGAGGCAATGAGCAGTTCTTC.

This clonotype was counted between two and nine times. The chain combines TRBV4-2 with TRBJ2-1; possible D gene TRBD1, 5 bases. This CDR3 comprises 17 residues. Germline V gene lookup returns CDR1 LGHNA and CDR2 YNFKEQ. Trimming pared 0 bases from V and 6 bases from J, leaving 18 bases between. CDR3 protein: CASSQETTRTTLNEQFF. The DNA of the CDR3 is TGTGCCAGCAGCCAAGAGACGACTCGGACAACACTCAATGAGCAGTTCTTC.

The V and J genes are TRBV20-1 and TRBJ1-1; 9 bases fit TRBD1. V shed 3 bases and J 6 bases; nucleotides not matched to a gene: 2. Germline V gene sequence: CDR1 DFQATT, CDR2 SNEGSKA (reference sequence). This CDR3 is 12 amino acids long. The CDR3 is CSASDRGAEAFF. As DNA, the CDR3 is TGCAGTGCTAGCGACAGGGGGGCTGAAGCTTTCTTT.

This clonotype was detected ten times or more. The chain is built from TRBV5-1 and TRBJ2-3; no clear D. V was clipped by 8 bases and J by 2 bases, with 12 bases between them. Germline V gives CDR1 SGHRS, CDR2 YFSETQ. The CDR3 contains 13 residues. This CDR3 reads CARSFWPTDTQYF. Here the CDR3 DNA reads TGCGCCAGATCTTTTTGGCCCACAGATACGCAGTATTTT. Combining the CDR3 with reference TRBV5-1 and TRBJ2-3 gives the whole variable domain KAGVTQTPRYLIKTRGQQVTLSCSPISGHRSVSWYQQTPGQGLQFLFEYFSETQRNKGNFPGRFSGRQFSNSRSEMNVSTLELGDSALYLCARSFWPTDTQYFGPGTRLTVL.

There are a few counts of this clonotype. This sequence joins TRBV6-1 and TRBJ2-3; 9 bases map to TRBD2. Germline V CDR1 and CDR2: MNHNS, SASEGT. V lost 5 bases and J lost 3; bases outside the gene matches: 12. This CDR3 has 17 amino acids. The CDR3 here is CASSPEGVAGVTDTQYF. The CDR3 coding sequence is TGTGCCAGCAGTCCCGAAGGGGTAGCGGGAGTTACAGATACGCAGTATTTT.

V is TRBV29-1 and J is TRBJ2-5, with D uncertain. This CDR3 has 14 residues. The germline V and J ends were trimmed by 0 bases and 4 bases, with 12 bases remaining between them. Germline V gene sequence: CDR1 SQVTM, CDR2 ANQGSEA. This CDR3 is CSVEEDGPRETQYF. CDR3 nucleotides: TGCAGCGTTGAAGAGGACGGTCCCCGAGAGACCCAGTACTTC.

V is TRBV7-2 and J is TRBJ2-7; D remains ambiguous. The CDR3 spans 16 residues. Germline CDR1 is SGHTA and CDR2 is FQGNSA. The V and J ends lost 5 bases and 0 bases respectively, with 17 bases between them. For the CDR3, the DNA is TGTGCCAGCAGCACAGAGTGGGCCCCTACCTCCTACGAGCAGTACTTC. It is translated as CASSTEWAPTSYEQYF.

This clonotype has a count of ten or more. The chain couples TRBV5-1 to TRBJ1-2, with 7 bases identical to TRBD1. The germline gives CDR1 SGHRS, CDR2 YFSETQ. CDR3 size: 14 residues. V was pared by 4 bases and J by 4 bases, with 7 bases of the junction left unmatched. The CDR3 bases are TGCGCCAGCAGCACGACAGGGTCTTCCTATGGCTACACCTTC. Protein product: CASSTTGSSYGYTF.

The chain carries TRBV27 and TRBJ2-7, with D possibly matching TRBD1 (5 bases). V was clipped by 6 bases and J by 5 bases, with 11 bases between them. This CDR3 region has 12 residues. Germline assignment: CDR1 MNHEY and CDR2 SMNVEV (reference sequence). This CDR3 reads CASRTARHEQYF. The CDR3 DNA sequence: TGTGCCAGCAGGACAGCTCGCCACGAGCAGTACTTC.

This clonotype was counted ten times or more. The CDR3 bases are TGTGCCAGCAGCTTAGTGGGACTGGGGGTGACTGAAGCTTTCTTT. Translated, it gives CASSLVGLGVTEAFF. The rearrangement links TRBV7-9 to TRBJ1-1, with a weak D call TRBD1 (5 bases). The CDR3 is 15 amino acids. Germline CDR1 SEHNR, CDR2 FQNEAQ (reference sequence). V lost 1 base, J lost 5 bases, and 14 bases lay in between.

The gene calls are TRBV5-1 and TRBJ2-1; unclear D gene. Germline V CDR1 and CDR2: SGHRS, YFSETQ. V lost 4 bases and J lost 0, with 14 bases in between. The CDR3 contains 16 residues. In DNA form, the CDR3 reads TGCGCCAGCAGCCCCACACCCGAGGCCTCCTACAATGAGCAGTTCTTC. Amino acids: CASSPTPEASYNEQFF.

The chain employs TRBV7-9 and TRBJ2-1, with 9 bases lining up with TRBD1. Germline V lookup: CDR1 SEHNR, CDR2 FQNEAQ (reference sequence). The CDR3 loop spans 17 amino acids. With 5 bases clipped from V and 1 base from J, the junction kept 9 bases outside the gene matches. The CDR3 region is CASSPLPGQGSYNEQFF. The CDR3 region has the DNA TGTGCCAGCAGCCCTCTTCCCGGACAGGGGTCCTACAATGAGCAGTTCTTC. Full variable domain (outside the CDR3, taken from reference TRBV7-9 and TRBJ2-1): DTGVSQNPRHKITKRGQNVTFRCDPISEHNRLYWYRQTLGQGPEFLTYFQNEAQLEKSRLLSDRFSAERPKGSFSTLEIQRTEQGDSAMYLCASSPLPGQGSYNEQFFGPGTRLTVL.

The chain couples TRBV20-1 to TRBJ1-1; possible D gene TRBD1, 5 bases. The V end was cut by 5 bases, the J end by 10 bases, with 17 bases between. CDR1 DFQATT and CDR2 SNEGSKA come from the germline V gene (reference sequence). This CDR3 contains 12 residues. CDR3 DNA: TGCAGTGCTCCTCCCGGGACCACGAGAGCTTTCTTT. Amino acids: CSAPPGTTRAFF.